The source of this T cell receptor beta chain is a study of monozygotic twins with inflammatory bowel disease. TCRdb processed the 5' RACE reads again and assigns one entry to each CDR3 protein, with no DNA. Recorded for this sample: about 330,000 distinct CDR3 sequences. Germline V CDR1 and CDR2: KGHDR, SFDVKD. CDR3 size: 15 residues. The rearrangement links TRBV24-1 to TRBJ2-7; the TRBD1 assignment by TCRdb is unverifiable without DNA. Sequences were obtained from blood. This receptor was identified in a human donor with ulcerative colitis or Crohn's disease, or a healthy co-twin of an affected twin (not recorded which). The CDR3 reads CATSDSRTGGYEQYF.